This entry describes one T cell receptor beta chain. The target antigen is unknown. The data derive from a study of T cell repertoires in ileal Crohn's disease. Study observations and caveats: Sorted CD8 T cells held more high-frequency clones than CD4.

Only in-frame clones appear in the TCRdb table, and some are missing; sequencing was by immunoSEQ multiplex PCR. The sample yields about 15,000 clones, about 91% seen once. Patients were adults with ileal or ileocolonic Crohn's disease needing resection. In germline, CDR1 is MNHNS, CDR2 SASEGT. The CDR3 contains 13 residues. Trimming took off 6 bases at V and 4 bases at J, with 10 bases between the two ends. V usage is TRBV6-1 and J usage is TRBJ1-5, with D perhaps matching TRBD1 (6 bases). The material sequenced was ileal tissue. This clonotype was obtained from an adult with Crohn's disease. The DNA for the CDR3 is TGTGCCAGCAGGGGACACCAGAATCAGCCCCAGCATTTT. Protein: CASRGHQNQPQHF.